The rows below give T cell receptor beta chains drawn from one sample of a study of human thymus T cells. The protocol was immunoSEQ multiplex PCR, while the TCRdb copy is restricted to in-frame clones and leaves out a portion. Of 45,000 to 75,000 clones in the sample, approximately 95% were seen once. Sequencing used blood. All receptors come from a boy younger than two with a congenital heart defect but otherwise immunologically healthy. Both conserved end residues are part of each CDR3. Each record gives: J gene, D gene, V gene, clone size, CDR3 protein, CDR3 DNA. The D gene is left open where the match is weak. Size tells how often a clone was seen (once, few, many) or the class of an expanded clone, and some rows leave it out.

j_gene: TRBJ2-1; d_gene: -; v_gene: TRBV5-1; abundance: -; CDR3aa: CASSSLIPRQAKGNEQFF; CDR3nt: TGCGCCAGCAGCTCGCTCATCCCGCGACAGGCAAAGGGCAATGAGCAGTTCTTC
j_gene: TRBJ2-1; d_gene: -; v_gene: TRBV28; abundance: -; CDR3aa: CASSLGTGKYNEQFF; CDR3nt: TGTGCCAGCAGTTTAGGGACGGGAAAATACAATGAGCAGTTCTTC
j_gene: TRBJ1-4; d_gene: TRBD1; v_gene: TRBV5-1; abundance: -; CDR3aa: CASSLQGANEKLFF; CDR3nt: TGCGCCAGCAGCTTGCAGGGGGCGAATGAAAAACTGTTTTTT
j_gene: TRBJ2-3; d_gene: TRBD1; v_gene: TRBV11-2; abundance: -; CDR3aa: CASSTLKDRVRTQYF; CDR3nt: TGTGCCAGCAGCACCCTCAAGGACAGGGTCCGGACGCAGTATTTT
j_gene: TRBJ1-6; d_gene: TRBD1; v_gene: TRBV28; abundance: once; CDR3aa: CASRSGTGGVDYNSPLHF; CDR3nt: TGTGCCAGCAGATCCGGGACAGGGGGAGTGGACTATAATTCACCCCTCCACTTT
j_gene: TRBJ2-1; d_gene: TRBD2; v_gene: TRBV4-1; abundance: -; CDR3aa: CASSTLAGANWNDEQFF; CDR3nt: TGCGCCAGCAGCACCTTAGCGGGAGCCAATTGGAATGATGAGCAGTTCTTC
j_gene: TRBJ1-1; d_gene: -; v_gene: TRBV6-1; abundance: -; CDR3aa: CASSDLGRNTEAFF; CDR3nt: TGTGCCAGCAGTGATCTGGGGAGGAACACTGAAGCTTTCTTT
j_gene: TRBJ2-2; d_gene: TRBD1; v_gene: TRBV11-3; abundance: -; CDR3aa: CASSLDRASWELFF; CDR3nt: TGTGCCAGCAGCCTTGACAGGGCTAGTTGGGAGCTGTTTTTT
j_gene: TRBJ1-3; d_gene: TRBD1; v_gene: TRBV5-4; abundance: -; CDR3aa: CASSRGVQGAGNTIYF; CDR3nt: TGTGCCAGCAGCCGGGGGGTTCAGGGGGCTGGAAACACCATATATTTT
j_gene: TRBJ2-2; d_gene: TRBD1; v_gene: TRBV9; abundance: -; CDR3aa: CASSVEGDSANTGELFF; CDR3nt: TGTGCCAGCAGCGTAGAGGGGGACAGCGCGAACACCGGGGAGCTGTTTTTT
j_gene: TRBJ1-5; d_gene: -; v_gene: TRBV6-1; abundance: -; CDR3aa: CASSDVGNSNQPQHF; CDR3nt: TGTGCCAGCAGTGATGTAGGCAATAGCAATCAGCCCCAGCATTTT
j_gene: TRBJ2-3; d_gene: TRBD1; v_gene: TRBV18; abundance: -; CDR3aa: CASSPWDRNTDTQYF; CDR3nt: TGTGCCAGCTCCCCGTGGGACAGGAATACAGATACGCAGTATTTT
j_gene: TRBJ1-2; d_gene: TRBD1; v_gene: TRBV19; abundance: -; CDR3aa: CASSFDRGRGYTF; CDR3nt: TGTGCCAGTAGTTTCGACAGGGGGCGAGGCTACACCTTC
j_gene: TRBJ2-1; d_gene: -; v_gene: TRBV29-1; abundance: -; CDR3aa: CSVGTPNEQFF; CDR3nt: TGCAGCGTTGGAACTCCCAATGAGCAGTTCTTC
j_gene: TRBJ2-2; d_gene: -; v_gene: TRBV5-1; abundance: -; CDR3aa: CASRAGGFDTGELFF; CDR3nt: TGCGCCAGCAGGGCTGGCGGGTTCGACACCGGGGAGCTGTTTTTT
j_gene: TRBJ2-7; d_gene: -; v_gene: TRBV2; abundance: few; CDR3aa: CASSGGTYEQYF; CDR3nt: TGTGCCAGCAGTGGAGGCACCTACGAGCAGTACTTC
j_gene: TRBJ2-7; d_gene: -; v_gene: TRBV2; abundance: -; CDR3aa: CAASGGGLLSSYEQYF; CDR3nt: TGTGCCGCCTCCGGAGGAGGACTCCTATCCTCCTACGAGCAGTACTTC
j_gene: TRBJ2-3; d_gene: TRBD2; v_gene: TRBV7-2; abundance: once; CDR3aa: CASSTWTSLSTDTQYF; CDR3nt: TGTGCCAGCAGCACCTGGACTAGCCTAAGCACAGATACGCAGTATTTT
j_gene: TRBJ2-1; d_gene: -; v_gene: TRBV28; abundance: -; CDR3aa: CASTVPSNNEQFF; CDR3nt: TGTGCCAGCACCGTACCCAGTAACAATGAGCAGTTCTTC
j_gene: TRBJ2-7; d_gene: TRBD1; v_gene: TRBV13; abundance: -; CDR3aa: CASSRLTGATYEQYF; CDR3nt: TGTGCCAGCAGCCGGTTGACAGGGGCCACCTACGAGCAGTACTTC
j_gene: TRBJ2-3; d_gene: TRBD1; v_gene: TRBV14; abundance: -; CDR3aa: CASSQVQGSDTQYF; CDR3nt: TGTGCCAGCAGCCAAGTACAGGGGTCAGATACGCAGTATTTT
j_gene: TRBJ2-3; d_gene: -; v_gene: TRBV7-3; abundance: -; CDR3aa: CASSLRLGGATDTQYF; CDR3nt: TGTGCCAGCAGCTTAAGGTTGGGGGGCGCGACAGATACGCAGTATTTT
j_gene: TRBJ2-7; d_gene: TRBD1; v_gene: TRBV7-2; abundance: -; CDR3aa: CASSSGGLYEQYF; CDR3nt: TGTGCCAGCAGCTCAGGGGGCCTCTACGAGCAGTACTTC
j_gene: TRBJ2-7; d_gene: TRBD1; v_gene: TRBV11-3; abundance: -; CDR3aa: CASSLDYWGQPSYEQYF; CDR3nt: TGTGCCAGCAGCTTAGACTACTGGGGACAGCCTTCCTACGAGCAGTACTTC
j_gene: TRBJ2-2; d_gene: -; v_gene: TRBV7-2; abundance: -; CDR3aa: CASSFYTGELFF; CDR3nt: TGTGCCAGCAGCTTCTACACCGGGGAGCTGTTTTTT
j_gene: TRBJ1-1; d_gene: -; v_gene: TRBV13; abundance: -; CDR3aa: CASTPYRVNTEAFF; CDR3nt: TGTGCCAGCACCCCCTACCGGGTGAACACTGAAGCTTTCTTT
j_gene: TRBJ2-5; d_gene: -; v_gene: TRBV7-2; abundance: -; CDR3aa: CASSLGGGGQTQETQYF; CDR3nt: TGTGCCAGCAGCTTGGGAGGTGGAGGGCAGACGCAAGAGACCCAGTACTTC
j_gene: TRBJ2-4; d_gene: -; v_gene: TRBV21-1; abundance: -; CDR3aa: CASSKINQGQTKNIQYF; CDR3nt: TGTGCCAGCAGCAAAATAAACCAGGGACAGACCAAAAACATTCAGTACTTC
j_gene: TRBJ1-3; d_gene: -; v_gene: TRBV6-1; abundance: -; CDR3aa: CAGRQLRSGNTIYF; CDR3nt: TGTGCCGGAAGACAGTTACGCTCTGGAAACACCATATATTTT
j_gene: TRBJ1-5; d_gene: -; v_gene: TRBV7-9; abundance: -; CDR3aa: CASSFPQEYSNQPQHF; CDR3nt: TGTGCCAGCAGCTTCCCTCAGGAGTATAGCAATCAGCCCCAGCATTTT
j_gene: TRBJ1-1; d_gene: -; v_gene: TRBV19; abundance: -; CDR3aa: CASSIEFSGAEAFF; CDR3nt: TGTGCCAGTAGTATAGAATTTTCGGGGGCGGAAGCTTTCTTT
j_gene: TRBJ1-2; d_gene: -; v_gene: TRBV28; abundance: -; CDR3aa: CASNSPGLNYGYTF; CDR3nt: TGTGCCAGCAACTCCCCAGGGTTAAACTATGGCTACACCTTC
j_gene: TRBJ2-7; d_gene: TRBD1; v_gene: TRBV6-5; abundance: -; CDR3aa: CASTRGQGGYEQYF; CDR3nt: TGTGCCAGCACCAGGGGACAGGGGGGCTACGAGCAGTACTTC
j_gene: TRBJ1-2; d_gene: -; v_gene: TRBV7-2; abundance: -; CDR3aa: CASSFIWGGPAGNYGYTF; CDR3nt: TGTGCCAGCAGCTTCATATGGGGGGGGCCCGCCGGGAACTATGGCTACACCTTC
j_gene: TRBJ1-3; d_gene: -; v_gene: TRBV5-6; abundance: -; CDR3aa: CASSWQSGDTIYF; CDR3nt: TGTGCCAGCAGCTGGCAATCAGGGGACACCATATATTTT
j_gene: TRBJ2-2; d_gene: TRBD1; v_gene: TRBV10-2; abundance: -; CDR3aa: CATGTGFSGELFF; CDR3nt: TGCGCCACCGGGACAGGGTTTAGCGGGGAGCTGTTTTTT
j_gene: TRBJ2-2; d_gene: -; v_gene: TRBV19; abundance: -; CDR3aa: CASRTRQRQGPGELFF; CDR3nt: TGTGCCAGTAGGACTAGACAGCGCCAGGGGCCCGGGGAGCTGTTTTTT
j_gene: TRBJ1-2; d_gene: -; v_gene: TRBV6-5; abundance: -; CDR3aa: CASSYSKADSYGYTF; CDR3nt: TGTGCCAGCAGTTACTCGAAGGCGGACAGCTATGGCTACACCTTC
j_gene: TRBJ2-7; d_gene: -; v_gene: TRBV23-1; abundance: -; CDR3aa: CASSGFSYEQYF; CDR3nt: TGCGCCAGCAGCGGTTTCTCCTACGAGCAGTACTTC